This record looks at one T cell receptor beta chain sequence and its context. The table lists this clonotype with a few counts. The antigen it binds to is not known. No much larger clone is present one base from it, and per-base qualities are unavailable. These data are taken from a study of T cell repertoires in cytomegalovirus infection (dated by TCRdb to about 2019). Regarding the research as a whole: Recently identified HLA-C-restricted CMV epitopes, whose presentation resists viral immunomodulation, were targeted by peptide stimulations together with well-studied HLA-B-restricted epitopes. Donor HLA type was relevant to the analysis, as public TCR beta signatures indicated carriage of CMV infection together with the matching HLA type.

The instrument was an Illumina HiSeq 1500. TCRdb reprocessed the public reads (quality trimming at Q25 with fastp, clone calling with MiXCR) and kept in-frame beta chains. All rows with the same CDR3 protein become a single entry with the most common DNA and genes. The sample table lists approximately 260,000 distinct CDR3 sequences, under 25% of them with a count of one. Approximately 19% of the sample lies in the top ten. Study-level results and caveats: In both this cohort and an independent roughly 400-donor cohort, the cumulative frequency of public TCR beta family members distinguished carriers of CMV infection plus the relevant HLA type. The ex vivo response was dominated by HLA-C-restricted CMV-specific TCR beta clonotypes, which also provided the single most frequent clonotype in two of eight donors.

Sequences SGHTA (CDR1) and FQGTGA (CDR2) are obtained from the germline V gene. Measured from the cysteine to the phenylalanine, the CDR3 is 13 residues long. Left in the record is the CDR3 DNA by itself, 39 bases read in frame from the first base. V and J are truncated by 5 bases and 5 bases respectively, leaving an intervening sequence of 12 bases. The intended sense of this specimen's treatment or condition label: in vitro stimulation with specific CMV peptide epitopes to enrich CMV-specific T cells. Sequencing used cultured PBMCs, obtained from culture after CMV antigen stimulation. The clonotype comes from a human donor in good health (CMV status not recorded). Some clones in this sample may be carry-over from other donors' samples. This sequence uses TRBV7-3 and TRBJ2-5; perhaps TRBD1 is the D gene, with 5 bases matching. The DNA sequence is TGTGCCAGCAGCCAAGGGGTGTCCGAGACCCAGTACTTC. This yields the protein CASSQGVSETQYF. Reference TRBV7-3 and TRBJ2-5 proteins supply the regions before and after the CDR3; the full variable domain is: GAGVSQTPSNKVTEKGKYVELRCDPISGHTALYWYRQSLGQGPEFLIYFQGTGAADDSGLPNDRFFAVRPEGSVSTLKIQRTERGDSAVYLCASSQGVSETQYFGPGTRLLVL.